These 28 T cell receptor beta chains share one sample of origin, sequenced in a study of Ad26.COV2.S vaccination and SARS-CoV-2 variants. Sequencing was performed with immunoSEQ multiplex PCR; in TCRdb, only in-frame clones are kept and a portion is missing. The profile shows roughly 150,000 clones, roughly 90% of them singletons. The source was peripheral blood, collected after recovery from COVID-19. Receptors were obtained from a human donor who had recovered from COVID-19.

This chain links TRBV4-3 with TRBJ1-4; D gene unclear. Trimming removed 2 bases at V and 4 bases at J, with 11 bases between. This CDR3 region has 15 residues. In germline, CDR1 is LGHNA, CDR2 YSLEER. CDR3 sequence reads: CASSQFQAYNEKLFF. The CDR3 coding sequence is TGCGCCAGCAGCCAATTTCAGGCATATAATGAAAAACTGTTTTTT.

The chain joins TRBV6-5 to TRBJ1-6; 7 nucleotides match TRBD1. V lost 7 bases, J lost 5 bases, and 5 bases stayed unmatched. The germline V gene has CDR1 MNHEY and CDR2 SVGAGI. This CDR3 is 14 amino acids long. The CDR3 bases are TGTGCCAGCACCAAAGGGACAGATAATTCACCCCTCCACTTT. This encodes CASTKGTDNSPLHF.

This clone has just one count. V is TRBV28 and J is TRBJ1-4; TRBD1 agrees at 8 bases. CDR3 length: 15 residues. The germline V gene encodes CDR1 MDHEN and CDR2 SYDVKM. V was clipped by 7 bases and J by 8 bases; unmatched bases: 12. For the CDR3, the DNA is TGTGCCAGCATCGCTCAGGACAGGGCGGAAGAAAAACTGTTTTTT. Its translation is CASIAQDRAEEKLFF.

The J gene is TRBJ2-3, the V gene TRBV5-4; TRBD2 aligns across 11 bases. Germline CDR1 SGHNT, CDR2 YYREEE (reference sequence). V lost 3 bases to trimming and J lost 1 base; unmatched junction nucleotides: 13. The CDR3 loop spans 19 amino acids. The CDR3: CASSSLGSGGAWGTDTQYF. The CDR3 bases are TGTGCCAGCAGCTCACTGGGTAGCGGGGGGGCTTGGGGCACAGATACGCAGTATTTT.

The chain employs TRBV4-3 and TRBJ2-6; D is perhaps TRBD1 (5 bases). Germline V gene data show CDR1 as LGHNA and CDR2 as YSLEER. This CDR3 is 18 amino acids long. The V gene lost 1 base and the J gene lost 0 bases, with 13 bases spanning the gap. The DNA of the CDR3 is TGCGCCAGCAGCCAAGTGGGCAGGGTTAGCTCTGGGGCCAACGTCCTGACTTTC. Translating gives CASSQVGRVSSGANVLTF.

This clone was picked up a small number of times. The gene calls are TRBV6-6 and TRBJ1-2; D gene unclear. This CDR3 is built from 14 residues. V lost 2 bases to trimming and J lost 8 bases, with 15 bases between them. The germline V gene has CDR1 MNHNY and CDR2 SVGAGI (reference sequence). The CDR3 loop reads CASSYQDPARGYTF. The CDR3 DNA is TGTGCCAGCAGTTACCAAGATCCCGCCAGAGGCTACACCTTC.

The chain carries TRBV28 and TRBJ1-5, with unresolved D. CDR1 and CDR2 (germline): MDHEN, SYDVKM. V was cut by 2 bases and J by 1 base, with 3 bases left in between. CDR3 size: 13 residues. CDR3 DNA: TGTGCCAGCAGTTTAGTCAGCAATCAGCCCCAGCATTTT. This sequence encodes CASSLVSNQPQHF. Drawing the rest from reference TRBV28 and TRBJ1-5, the complete variable domain is DVKVTQSSRYLVKRTGEKVFLECVQDMDHENMFWYRQDPGLGLRLIYFSYDVKMKEKGDIPEGYSVSREKKERFSLILESASTNQTSMYLCASSLVSNQPQHFGDGTRLSIL.

V is TRBV6-2 or TRBV6-3 and J is TRBJ1-4; TRBD1 matches at 7 bases. The CDR3 has 16 amino acids. Trimming cost V 3 bases and J 7 bases; bases outside gene matches: 11. Germline-derived CDR1 and CDR2 are MNHEY and SVGEGT. The CDR3 sequence: CASSYAGTALPEKLFF. The CDR3 region has the DNA TGTGCCAGCAGTTATGCCGGGACAGCTCTCCCTGAAAAACTGTTTTTT.

The chain uses TRBV6-6 and TRBJ1-1, with TRBD1 as a possible D gene (5 bases). V was clipped by 7 bases and J by 0 bases, with 15 bases between them. The V gene's germline CDR1 is MNHNY and CDR2 SVGAGI (reference sequence). CDR3 length: 15 amino acids. The CDR3 DNA reads TGTGCCAGCACCTACGGGGGGAGGGTGAACACTGAAGCTTTCTTT. Translated: CASTYGGRVNTEAFF.

This clone was seen once. The chain employs TRBV15 and TRBJ2-5, with TRBD2 matching over 7 bases. The germline CDR1 and CDR2 sequences are LNHNV and YYDKDF (reference sequence). The CDR3 is 17 amino acids. V shed 1 base, J shed 3 bases, and the junction held 11 bases outside the gene matches. CDR3 region: CATSRGASSGVKETQYF. In DNA, the CDR3 is TGTGCCACCAGCAGAGGCGCGTCAAGCGGGGTCAAAGAGACCCAGTACTTC. Using reference TRBV15 and TRBJ2-5 for the parts outside the CDR3, the full variable domain is DAMVIQNPRYQVTQFGKPVTLSCSQTLNHNVMYWYQQKSSQAPKLLFHYYDKDFNNEADTPDNFQSRRPNTSFCFLDIRSPGLGDTAMYLCATSRGASSGVKETQYFGPGTRLLVL.

The chain combines TRBV7-2 with TRBJ1-5; D not certain. The CDR3 length is 14 residues. CDR1 and CDR2 from the germline V gene are SGHTA and FQGNSA. Trimming stripped 7 bases from V and 1 base from J, with 11 bases between. The CDR3 DNA reads as TGTGCCAGCACCCCTGCTATGAGCAATCAGCCCCAGCATTTT. This gives the protein CASTPAMSNQPQHF.

This chain joins TRBV27 and TRBJ1-6; 9 positions agree with TRBD1. Germline CDR1 reads MNHEY; CDR2 reads SMNVEV (reference sequence). The CDR3 is made up of 14 amino acids. The junction had 6 bases not matched to a gene; V was cut back by 6 bases and J by 9 bases. The CDR3 coding sequence is TGTGCCAGCAGACCCGGGACAGGGATTTCACCCCTCCACTTT. The encoded protein is CASRPGTGISPLHF.

V gene TRBV4-2 combines with J gene TRBJ1-1, with 10 bases identical to TRBD1. CDR1 is LGHNA and CDR2 is YNFKEQ in the germline V gene. There are 15 residues in the CDR3. V lost 1 base, J lost 5 bases, and 4 bases stayed unmatched. This chain's CDR3 is CASSQGGTGDTEAFF. CDR3 bases: TGTGCCAGCAGCCAAGGAGGGACAGGGGATACTGAAGCTTTCTTT.

The chain couples TRBV7-9 to TRBJ2-7, with D perhaps matching TRBD2 (6 bases). The CDR3 is 17 amino acids. The germline CDR1 and CDR2 sequences are SEHNR and FQNEAQ (reference sequence). The germline V and J ends were trimmed by 5 bases and 2 bases, with 22 bases remaining between them. The CDR3 reads CASSPGRGSIPAYEQYF. The CDR3 coding sequence is TGTGCCAGCAGCCCGGGGCGGGGTTCCATACCTGCCTACGAGCAGTACTTC.

The chain couples TRBV4-3 to TRBJ1-1; TRBD1 is a possible D gene (5 bases). Per the germline V gene, CDR1 is LGHNA and CDR2 is YSLEER. This CDR3 is 16 amino acids long. V gave up 1 base and J gave up 7 bases, with 19 bases separating them. CDR3 sequence: CASSQAAWGSSIEAFF. CDR3 DNA sequence: TGCGCCAGCAGCCAAGCTGCATGGGGCAGCTCCATTGAAGCTTTCTTT.

V gene TRBV4-3 combines with J gene TRBJ2-7; 8 bases match TRBD1. This CDR3 spans 17 amino acids. The junction had 13 bases not matched to a gene; V was cut back by 0 bases and J by 6 bases. Germline assignment: CDR1 LGHNA and CDR2 YSLEER. The CDR3 sequence: CASSQDLGFRTGTEQYF. The CDR3 DNA follows: TGCGCCAGCAGCCAAGATCTCGGTTTTAGGACAGGGACCGAGCAGTACTTC.

The chain recombines TRBV27 with TRBJ2-1; a possible D gene is TRBD2 (6 bases). This CDR3 region has 17 residues. Germline V gene data show CDR1 as MNHEY and CDR2 as SMNVEV (reference sequence). Between the trimmed V and J ends, which lost 3 bases and 8 bases, there was a span of 23 bases. DNA of the CDR3: TGTGCCAGCAGTTTCGGGGGAACGTCGGCTAGTAACTATGAGCAGTTCTTC. As protein: CASSFGGTSASNYEQFF.

This clone was seen once. This chain uses TRBV4-3 with TRBJ2-1, with 10 positions matching TRBD2. V gave up 3 bases and J gave up 3 bases; unmatched junction bases: 5. CDR3 size: 16 residues. The germline CDR1 and CDR2 sequences are LGHNA and YSLEER. The DNA for the CDR3 is TGCGCCAGCAGCCAGGCTAGCGGGGGCCACTACAATGAGCAGTTCTTC. It yields the protein CASSQASGGHYNEQFF.

V gene TRBV28 combines with J gene TRBJ2-7; the D gene is possibly TRBD2 (6 bases). Trimming cost V 2 bases and J 0 bases, with 8 bases left between them. CDR1 and CDR2 from the germline V gene are MDHEN and SYDVKM. This CDR3 region has 14 residues. Here the CDR3 reads CASSLGGNSYEQYF. Here the CDR3 DNA reads TGTGCCAGCAGTTTAGGCGGGAACTCCTACGAGCAGTACTTC. Full variable domain (remainder filled in from reference TRBV28 and TRBJ2-7): DVKVTQSSRYLVKRTGEKVFLECVQDMDHENMFWYRQDPGLGLRLIYFSYDVKMKEKGDIPEGYSVSREKKERFSLILESASTNQTSMYLCASSLGGNSYEQYFGPGTRLTVT.

The chain has TRBV5-4 and TRBJ2-5; 7 nucleotides line up with TRBD1. With V trimmed by 2 bases and J by 5 bases, 6 bases remained unmatched. Germline CDR1 SGHNT, CDR2 YYREEE (reference sequence). The CDR3 loop spans 14 amino acids. Here the CDR3 DNA reads TGTGCCAGCAGCTTCCGGACAGGTGTGGAGACCCAGTACTTC. Translation: CASSFRTGVETQYF.

The V and J genes are TRBV18 and TRBJ1-1; D is unresolved. The CDR3 contains 12 residues. Between the trimmed V and J ends, which lost 3 bases and 4 bases, there was a span of 6 bases. Germline V CDR1 and CDR2: KGHSH, LQKENI. The CDR3 coding sequence is TGTGCCAGCTCACCGACCCCCACTGAAGCTTTCTTT. As protein: CASSPTPTEAFF.

V is TRBV14 and J is TRBJ1-6, with D possibly matching TRBD1 (5 bases). V was clipped by 4 bases and J by 7 bases, with 14 bases between them. The CDR3 runs 15 residues. Germline loops: CDR1 SGHDN, CDR2 FVKESK. CDR3 loop: CASSPNQGRNSPLHF. In DNA form, the CDR3 reads TGTGCCAGCAGCCCTAATCAGGGTAGGAATTCACCCCTCCACTTT. The entire variable domain, with the rest obtained from reference TRBV14 and TRBJ1-6, is as follows: EAGVTQFPSHSVIEKGQTVTLRCDPISGHDNLYWYRRVMGKEIKFLLHFVKESKQDESGMPNNRFLAERTGGTYSTLKVQPAELEDSGVYFCASSPNQGRNSPLHFGNGTRLTVT.

This rearrangement joins TRBV7-8 to TRBJ1-4, with D perhaps TRBD1 (5 bases). Per the germline V gene, CDR1 is SGHVS and CDR2 is FQNEAQ. The CDR3 runs 16 residues. V was shortened by 2 bases and J by 8 bases, with 18 bases between the two germline ends. The CDR3, as DNA: TGTGCCAGCAGCTTACGCAGTATTGGGGGTGGCGAAAAACTGTTTTTT. It codes for CASSLRSIGGGEKLFF.

The CDR3 region is CASSLRTGVTYEQYF. The CDR3 DNA sequence: TGTGCCAGCAGCTTACGGACAGGGGTTACCTACGAGCAGTACTTC. J is TRBJ2-7 and V is TRBV11-2; TRBD1 aligns across 9 bases. The CDR3 is made up of 15 amino acids. Germline lookup yields CDR1 SGHAT and CDR2 FQNNGV. V dropped 2 bases and J dropped 2; count of bases not matched to a gene: 4.

This rearrangement joins TRBV21-1 to TRBJ1-1. TRBV21-1 is a pseudogene locus. This CDR3 region has 15 residues. For the CDR3, the DNA is TGTGCCAGCAGCAATCTTGGTTGGAGGAACACTGAAGCTTTCTTT. As protein: CASSNLGWRNTEAFF.

This CDR3 reads CASSDLGSIEAFF. The CDR3, as DNA: TGTGCCAGCAGCGATCTAGGGTCTATTGAAGCTTTCTTT. The V gene is TRBV7-9, the J gene TRBJ1-1; the D is unclear. Germline V lookup: CDR1 SEHNR, CDR2 FQNEAQ (reference sequence). V shed 5 bases and J shed 7 bases, with 14 bases lying between them. The CDR3 is made up of 13 amino acids.

This chain uses TRBV5-4 with TRBJ1-1, with TRBD1 as a possible D gene (6 bases). V gave up 0 bases and J gave up 5 bases, with 8 bases separating them. CDR3 length: 13 amino acids. Germline loops: CDR1 SGHNT, CDR2 YYREEE (reference sequence). CDR3 nucleotide sequence: TGTGCCAGCAGCTTGGGGGGGCCGACTGAAGCTTTCTTT. Translated, it gives CASSLGGPTEAFF.

The chain uses TRBV2 and TRBJ1-2; D unclear. The germline V gene has CDR1 SNHLY and CDR2 FYNNEI. Trimming shortened V by 1 base and J by 5 bases, and 8 bases separated the two germline ends. The CDR3 consists of 13 residues. The CDR3 DNA sequence: TGTGCCAGCAGTGAAGGCACCGCTTATGGCTACACCTTC. Translated: CASSEGTAYGYTF. The variable domain in full, completed from reference TRBV2 and TRBJ1-2, reads EPEVTQTPSHQVTQMGQEVILRCVPISNHLYFYWYRQILGQKVEFLVSFYNNEISEKSEIFDDQFSVERPDGSNFTLKIRSTKLEDSAMYFCASSEGTAYGYTFGSGTRLTVV.